This TCR beta chain originates from a study of blood T cell repertoires in COVID-19 (dated by TCRdb to 2018 to 2020). About the study as a whole: Samples covering the acute and convalescent phases of COVID-19 were provided by collaborators in the United States, Italy and Spain. Samples were obtained from the ongoing ImmuneRACE study (first 160 participants) and from 1,254 subjects provided by 6 global collaborators. The prospective study material was composed of cDNA or gDNA derived from T cells, B-cell-depleted T cells, or PBMCs. Where available, HLA class I and class II types were taken from metadata supplied by the sample provider and were not determined by assay-based typing. Subjects who had been exposed to COVID-19, were actively infected with it, or had recovered from it provided the deeply sampled blood TCRbeta repertoires that made up the dataset. A freely available public database, intended as a resource for researchers studying the immune response to SARS-CoV-2, is where the repertoires were released. The sample metadata nearly always contained a de-identified subject ID, COVID-19 status, age in years and sex. Points the paper makes about the study in general: Clinical and demographic metadata were provided uncurated, with the amount varying by source and participant.

Each collaborating institution followed its own protocols to collect whole blood in K2EDTA tubes. For TCRbeta analysis, collaborators shipped samples in one of three forms: frozen whole blood, isolated PBMCs, or DNA extracted from either of those sample types. TCRbeta CDR3 regions were amplified from genomic DNA using the immunoSEQ Assay, a bias-controlled multiplex PCR. On the authors' methods: The number of nucleated cells in each sample was estimated from the amplification of reference gene primers within the assay. To quantify the absolute abundance of each unique TCRbeta CDR3 rearrangement, sequence reads were collapsed and filtered. For each sample, productive Simpson clonality was calculated by taking the square root of Simpson's diversity index across productive rearrangements. TCRdb limited this immuneACCESS table to in-frame rearrangements with V and J called. A share of clones is missing; checked studies link under half to unresolved V genes, and the rest is unexplained. V and J calls plus clone size are reproduced from that table; the DNA served to infer D and trimming. The sample has more than 100,000 clones on record, around 86% of them singletons. The ten largest clones represent under 30% of the sample.

Reading the germline V gene gives CDR1 MGHRA and CDR2 YSYEKL. V and J are trimmed by 4 bases and 1 base, and the gene matches miss 19 bases of the junction. Reading from cysteine to phenylalanine, the CDR3 counts 21 amino acids. Of the read, only the CDR3 DNA is kept; its 63 bases are in frame from base 1. A remark on this clone: Its antigen is still unknown. No base-level quality is on record; no much larger clone is a single base apart.

The TCR comes from a woman in her sixties or seventies with acute or convalescent COVID-19. Source material: peripheral blood. This chain is built from TRBV4-1 and TRBJ2-1; 10 bases in the junction line up with TRBD2. The CDR3 has the sequence CASSLQVGLLAGATSYNEQFF. DNA sequence: TGCGCCAGCAGCCTCCAAGTTGGTCTCCTAGCGGGGGCCACTTCCTACAATGAGCAGTTCTTC.